Shown below are 30 T cell receptor beta chains from a single sample sequenced in a study of T cells in Graves' hyperthyroidism and ophthalmopathy. The CDR3 regions of TCR beta were amplified from RNA transcripts. A set of HTBI primers served as the primers for a first-round RT-PCR of the TCR CDR3. One entry per CDR3 protein results from TCRdb running MiXCR on the multiplex PCR reads. The table records over 250,000 distinct CDR3 sequences, around 25% of them present only once. Input material: blood. The receptors shown here come from a man aged 35 to 55 with Graves' hyperthyroidism that later progressed to Graves' ophthalmopathy.

This clonotype was counted at least ten times. The DNA for the CDR3 is TGTGCCATCAGGGGGACGGCCTACTCCTACGAGCAGTACTTC. Amino acid sequence: CAIRGTAYSYEQYF. The chain uses TRBV10-3 and TRBJ2-7, with D perhaps TRBD1 or TRBD2 (5 bases each). V gave up 6 bases and J gave up 0 bases, with 12 bases separating them. Germline V CDR1 and CDR2: ENHRY, SYGVKD. This CDR3 has 14 residues.

This clonotype appeared many times. The chain is built from TRBV12-3 or TRBV12-4 and TRBJ1-1, with TRBD1 as a possible D gene (6 bases). Trimming stripped 6 bases from V and 6 bases from J, with 14 bases between. This CDR3 spans 13 amino acids. The CDR3 DNA reads as TGTGCCAGCAGCCGAGACAGGAGCGCTGAAGCTTTCTTT. Translated, it gives CASSRDRSAEAFF.

The table lists this clonotype with many counts. The chain joins TRBV20-1 to TRBJ2-7; D remains ambiguous. CDR1 DFQATT and CDR2 SNEGSKA come from the germline V gene (reference sequence). The CDR3 covers 11 residues. V dropped 1 base and J dropped 4 bases, with 5 bases sitting between them. The CDR3 region is CSARGAYEQYF. CDR3 nucleotides: TGCAGTGCTAGAGGAGCTTACGAGCAGTACTTC.

In this sample, this clonotype turned up many times. The chain is built from TRBV6-5 and TRBJ1-5, with a possible D match to TRBD1 (6 bases). The V end lost 0 bases, the J end lost 2 bases, and 11 bases lay between the germline ends. Germline values: CDR1 MNHEY, CDR2 SVGAGI. The CDR3 consists of 16 residues. CDR3 in DNA: TGTGCCAGCAGTTACTCGAGGGGGGTGGGCAATCAGCCCCAGCATTTT. Its translation: CASSYSRGVGNQPQHF.

The chain is built from TRBV6-1 and TRBJ2-6; D possibly uses TRBD1 or TRBD2 (6 bases each). V was pared by 8 bases and J by 0 bases, with 14 bases between. This CDR3 region has 16 residues. CDR1 and CDR2 from the germline V gene are MNHNS and SASEGT. CDR3 nucleotide sequence: TGTGCCAGCGGGGGGCAGCTCAGCTCTGGGGCCAACGTCCTGACTTTC. Its translation: CASGGQLSSGANVLTF.

This clonotype was counted a single time. The genes are TRBV6-1 and TRBJ1-5; D is perhaps TRBD1 (5 bases). CDR1 is MNHNS, CDR2 SASEGT, per germline. This CDR3 spans 15 amino acids. V lost 9 bases, J lost 12 bases, and 27 bases lay in between. CDR3 DNA: TGTGCCAGTCGATACCCCGGGACCCAAAGAACCAGCCAGCATTTT. Translated: CASRYPGTQRTSQHF.

This clonotype occurred many times. The chain has TRBV7-8 and TRBJ2-5, with D perhaps TRBD2 (6 bases). Trimming cost V 6 bases and J 1 base, with 12 bases left between them. Germline CDR1 and CDR2: SGHVS and FQNEAQ. The CDR3 has 14 amino acids. DNA of the CDR3: TGTGCCAGCAGAAATATGGGGGGCCAAGAGACCCAGTACTTC. Translation: CASRNMGGQETQYF.

This clonotype has a count of ten or more. This rearrangement joins TRBV10-2 to TRBJ1-5, with a weak D call TRBD1 (5 bases). The CDR3 has 14 amino acids. CDR1 WSHSY and CDR2 SAAADI come from the germline V gene. Between the trimmed V and J ends, which lost 2 bases and 4 bases, there was a span of 9 bases. CDR3 amino acids: CASSETAGNQPQHF. Written as DNA, the CDR3 is TGCGCCAGCAGTGAGACGGCAGGGAATCAGCCCCAGCATTTT.

This chain connects TRBV12-3 or TRBV12-4 to TRBJ1-5; a weak D match, TRBD1 (6 bases). The CDR3 totals 14 residues. Trimming removed 5 bases from V and 3 bases from J, with 11 bases in between. In DNA form, the CDR3 reads TGTGCCAGCAGTAACAGGGACAACAATCAGCCCCAGCATTTT. It translates to CASSNRDNNQPQHF.

This clonotype was picked up many times. The chain is built from TRBV20-1 and TRBJ1-3; tentatively, D is TRBD1 (6 bases). CDR1 DFQATT and CDR2 SNEGSKA come from the germline V gene (reference sequence). This CDR3 comprises 15 residues. The ends were cut back, 3 bases at V and 0 bases at J, with 12 bases in the middle. CDR3 protein: CSARGGRSSGNTIYF. The CDR3, as DNA: TGCAGTGCTAGGGGGGGCCGCTCCTCTGGAAACACCATATATTTT.

This clonotype was recorded many times. This CDR3 reads CSAIRDRPPGVGGYTF. CDR3 coding DNA: TGCAGTGCTATCCGGGACAGGCCACCGGGGGTAGGTGGCTACACCTTC. The chain combines TRBV20-1 with TRBJ1-2; 8 bases are shared with TRBD1. Trimming cost V 4 bases and J 7 bases; bases outside gene matches: 17. CDR3 length: 16 residues. Germline V lookup: CDR1 DFQATT, CDR2 SNEGSKA (reference sequence).

This clonotype was seen only once. The chain carries TRBV12-3 or TRBV12-4 and TRBJ2-5; no clear D. The V gene lost 2 bases and the J gene lost 5 bases, with 6 bases spanning the gap. The CDR3 length is 12 residues. The chain's CDR3 is CASSLPLETQYF. The DNA of the CDR3 is TGTGCCAGCAGTTTACCTCTGGAGACCCAGTACTTC.

The sample holds many counts of this clonotype. The V and J genes are TRBV27 and TRBJ2-7, with 11 positions matching TRBD2. The trim removed 6 bases at V and 0 bases at J, leaving 7 bases unmatched. Germline loops: CDR1 MNHEY, CDR2 SMNVEV (reference sequence). The CDR3 loop spans 16 amino acids. The CDR3 coding sequence is TGTGCCAGCAGAACACTAGCGGGGGACATCTCCTACGAGCAGTACTTC. Residues: CASRTLAGDISYEQYF.

The chain uses TRBV27 and TRBJ2-2; 7 nucleotides align to TRBD2. The V and J ends lost 6 bases and 7 bases, in that order; junction bases with no gene match: 8. The CDR3 runs to 14 residues. Germline V lookup: CDR1 MNHEY, CDR2 SMNVEV (reference sequence). The CDR3 DNA follows: TGTGCCAGCAGCGCGGGACTAAGGGGCGGGGAGCTGTTTTTT. Translated, it gives CASSAGLRGGELFF.

This clonotype showed up many times. The chain recombines TRBV11-1 with TRBJ1-2; D is unclear. This CDR3 spans 12 amino acids. V shed 3 bases and J shed 2 bases, with 4 bases lying between them. Germline V lookup: CDR1 SGHAT, CDR2 FQDESV (reference sequence). CDR3 loop: CASSFRNYGYTF. CDR3 in DNA: TGTGCCAGCAGCTTCCGGAACTATGGCTACACCTTC.

This clonotype showed up many times. The V gene is TRBV5-1, the J gene TRBJ1-1; tentatively, D is TRBD1 (6 bases). The germline V gene encodes CDR1 SGHRS and CDR2 YFSETQ. V shed 0 bases and J shed 3 bases, with 9 bases lying between them. This CDR3 spans 14 amino acids. The CDR3 loop is CASSLVWTDTEAFF. The CDR3 DNA follows: TGCGCCAGCAGCTTGGTCTGGACAGACACTGAAGCTTTCTTT.

The chain recombines TRBV4-1 with TRBJ2-7; 12 bases match TRBD2. Trimming removed 1 base from V and 3 bases from J; junction bases left unmatched: 4. The CDR3 is 16 residues long. The germline gives CDR1 MGHRA, CDR2 YSYEKL. CDR3 sequence reads: CASSQAGLAGSYEQYF. For the CDR3, the DNA is TGCGCCAGCAGCCAAGCCGGACTAGCGGGAAGCTACGAGCAGTACTTC.

This clonotype showed up many times. J is TRBJ2-7 and V is TRBV2, with TRBD1 matching 9 bases. The CDR3 runs 12 residues. Trimming took 8 bases from V and 3 from J; bases not matched to a gene: 2. The germline V gene encodes CDR1 SNHLY and CDR2 FYNNEI. The CDR3 DNA sequence: TGTGCCAGCGACAGGGGGAACTACGAGCAGTACTTC. It yields the protein CASDRGNYEQYF. Full variable domain (outside the CDR3, taken from reference TRBV2 and TRBJ2-7): EPEVTQTPSHQVTQMGQEVILRCVPISNHLYFYWYRQILGQKVEFLVSFYNNEISEKSEIFDDQFSVERPDGSNFTLKIRSTKLEDSAMYFCASDRGNYEQYFGPGTRLTVT.

There are many counts of this clonotype. The chain has TRBV6-2 or TRBV6-3 and TRBJ2-7; a possible D gene is TRBD2 (6 bases). From germline, CDR1 is MNHEY and CDR2 SVGEGT. The CDR3 length is 14 residues. V lost 5 bases and J 0 bases, leaving 11 bases between the germline ends. The CDR3: CASSTPGLSYEQYF. CDR3 coding DNA: TGTGCCAGCAGTACCCCGGGACTCTCCTACGAGCAGTACTTC.

This clonotype has at least ten counts. The gene calls are TRBV12-3 or TRBV12-4 and TRBJ1-2, with D tentatively TRBD1 (5 bases). The CDR3 is 14 residues long. V gave up 7 bases and J gave up 7 bases, with 19 bases separating them. DNA for the CDR3: TGTGCCAGCACCCAGGACACCGGTTTTTTTGGCTACACCTTC. It yields the protein CASTQDTGFFGYTF.

In this sample, this clonotype turned up many times. Here the CDR3 reads CSANRDNSYEQYF. The CDR3, as DNA: TGCAGTGCGAACCGGGACAACTCCTACGAGCAGTACTTC. The chain has TRBV20-1 and TRBJ2-7, with D perhaps TRBD1 (6 bases). Germline-derived CDR1 and CDR2 are DFQATT and SNEGSKA (reference sequence). The V gene lost 6 bases and the J gene lost 0 bases, with 12 bases spanning the gap. The CDR3 runs to 13 residues.

V usage is TRBV6-2 or TRBV6-3 and J usage is TRBJ2-7; D remains unclear. The CDR3 runs 12 residues. Germline values: CDR1 MNHEY, CDR2 SVGEGT. The germline V and J ends were trimmed by 6 bases and 8 bases, with 14 bases remaining between them. The CDR3 is CASRTVNTQQYF. The CDR3 DNA is TGTGCCAGCAGAACCGTTAACACGCAGCAGTACTTC.

This clonotype was recorded at least ten times. The CDR3 spells CSVVTLASYEQYF. The CDR3 DNA reads TGCAGCGTTGTTACCCTGGCGTCCTACGAGCAGTACTTC. The chain links TRBV29-1 to TRBJ2-7; D is unclear. The germline V gene encodes CDR1 SQVTM and CDR2 ANQGSEA. Between the trimmed V and J ends, which lost 4 bases and 1 base, there was a span of 11 bases. This CDR3 is 13 amino acids long.

In this sample, this clonotype turned up many times. The chain is built from TRBV7-9 and TRBJ2-7; 10 bases align to TRBD2. Germline CDR1 SEHNR, CDR2 FQNEAQ (reference sequence). The V segment lost 5 bases and the J segment 7 bases; nucleotides outside the gene matches: 11. This CDR3 has 15 amino acids. CDR3 sequence (DNA): TGTGCCAGCAGCCAGCAAGCGGGAGGGCCTCGGGAGCAGTACTTC. This codes for CASSQQAGGPREQYF.

The rearrangement joins TRBV6-5 to TRBJ2-7; the match to TRBD1 covers 9 bases. The CDR3 covers 15 residues. Looked up from germline, CDR1 is MNHEY and CDR2 is SVGAGI. J lost 4 bases, V lost 2 bases, and 6 bases had no gene match. CDR3 DNA sequence: TGTGCCAGCAGTTACGGATGGGGACAGGGATACGAGCAGTACTTC. This codes for CASSYGWGQGYEQYF.

This clonotype was seen many times. The V and J genes are TRBV12-3 or TRBV12-4 and TRBJ1-2, with D unclear. With 4 bases removed from V and 2 bases from J, the gap between germline ends came to 5 bases. The CDR3 loop spans 12 amino acids. CDR3 DNA sequence: TGTGCCAGCAGTTCCAGGAACTATGGCTACACCTTC. It translates to CASSSRNYGYTF.

This clonotype showed up many times. The chain employs TRBV19 and TRBJ2-7, with D possibly matching TRBD2 (6 bases). The V and J ends lost 1 base and 2 bases respectively, with 15 bases between them. The germline gives CDR1 LNHDA, CDR2 SQIVND (reference sequence). The CDR3 contains 16 residues. The CDR3 bases are TGTGCCAGTAGTATAGGCTCTTCGGGAGTAACCTACGAGCAGTACTTC. It yields the protein CASSIGSSGVTYEQYF.

The V call is TRBV6-1, the J call TRBJ2-2; 7 bases are a match to TRBD2. From germline, CDR1 is MNHNS and CDR2 SASEGT. Losses at the gene ends were 8 bases for V and 0 bases for J; bases not matched to a gene: 3. This CDR3 is built from 14 residues. The CDR3 loop reads CASPGRTNTGELFF. In DNA form, the CDR3 reads TGTGCCAGCCCCGGGAGGACGAACACCGGGGAGCTGTTTTTT.

As regards this clonotype: One base away lies a much larger clone, so this may be a sequencing read error. This chain connects TRBV7-2 to TRBJ2-2; 7 bases map to TRBD1. This CDR3 comprises 15 residues. Germline-derived CDR1 and CDR2 are SGHTA and FQGNSA. CDR3 sequence reads: CVSSLVTGRSGELFF. CDR3 DNA sequence: TGTGTCAGCAGCTTGGTGACAGGGCGGAGCGGGGAGCTGTTTTTT.

V is TRBV30 and J is TRBJ2-7; D might be TRBD1 (6 bases). Germline V CDR1 and CDR2: GTSNPN, SVGIG (reference sequence). Deletions cut 4 bases from V and 6 bases from J, with 19 bases between. The CDR3 runs to 14 residues. The CDR3 bases are TGTGCCTGGATGAACCGGTGGGGGCCAATCGAGCAGTACTTC. Its protein is CAWMNRWGPIEQYF.